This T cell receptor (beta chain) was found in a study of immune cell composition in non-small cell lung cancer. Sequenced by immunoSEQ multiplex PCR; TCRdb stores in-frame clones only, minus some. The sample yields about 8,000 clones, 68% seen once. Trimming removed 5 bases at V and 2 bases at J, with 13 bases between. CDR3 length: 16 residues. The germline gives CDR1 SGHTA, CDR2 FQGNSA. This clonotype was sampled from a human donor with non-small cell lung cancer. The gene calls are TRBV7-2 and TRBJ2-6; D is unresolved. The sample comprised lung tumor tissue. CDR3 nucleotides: TGTGCCAGCAGCCCGACGCAGGTAGCTGGGGCCAACGTCCTGACTTTC. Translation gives CASSPTQVAGANVLTF.